The clone carrying this TCR beta chain has more than one count but fewer than ten. These data come from a study of T-cell memory formation after mild COVID-19. From germline, CDR1 is SGHRS and CDR2 YFSETQ. CDR3 length: 15 residues. V was clipped by 0 bases and J by 4 bases; unmatched bases: 4. Each CDR3 protein gets one entry after TCRdb re-called the 5' RACE reads with MiXCR. The sample has hundreds of thousands of distinct CDR3 sequences, around 28% seen once; the top ten hold 13%. The clonotype was recovered from an adult woman who had mild COVID-19 (a few samples of this study predate the infection). Cell type and time point are not known. The material sequenced was PBMCs or a T cell subset sorted from them (not recorded which). The chain couples TRBV5-1 to TRBJ2-1, with 7 positions matching TRBD2. The CDR3 DNA is TGCGCCAGCAGCTTGGACCTAGCGGCTTACAATGAGCAGTTCTTC. This sequence encodes CASSLDLAAYNEQFF.